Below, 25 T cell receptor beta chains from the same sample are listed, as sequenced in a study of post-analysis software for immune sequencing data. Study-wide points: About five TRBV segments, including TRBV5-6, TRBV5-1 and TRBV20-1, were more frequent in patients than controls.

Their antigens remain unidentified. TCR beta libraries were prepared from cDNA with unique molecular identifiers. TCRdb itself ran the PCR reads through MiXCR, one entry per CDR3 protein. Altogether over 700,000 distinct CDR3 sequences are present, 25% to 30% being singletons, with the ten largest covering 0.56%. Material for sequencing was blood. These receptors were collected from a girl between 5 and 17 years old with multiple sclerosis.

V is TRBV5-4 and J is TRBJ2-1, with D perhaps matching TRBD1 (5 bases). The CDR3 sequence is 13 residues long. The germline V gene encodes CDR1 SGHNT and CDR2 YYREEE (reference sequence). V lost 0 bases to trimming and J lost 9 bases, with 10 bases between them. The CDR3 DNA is TGTGCCAGCAGCTTGGTTCCCCAGGGTGAGCAGTTCTTC. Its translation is CASSLVPQGEQFF.

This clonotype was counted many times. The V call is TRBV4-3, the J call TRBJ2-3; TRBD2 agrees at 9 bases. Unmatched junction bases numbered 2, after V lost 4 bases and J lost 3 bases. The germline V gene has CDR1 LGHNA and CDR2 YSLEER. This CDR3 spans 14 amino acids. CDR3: CASSPGLATDTQYF. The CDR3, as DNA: TGCGCCAGCAGCCCGGGACTAGCAACAGATACGCAGTATTTT.

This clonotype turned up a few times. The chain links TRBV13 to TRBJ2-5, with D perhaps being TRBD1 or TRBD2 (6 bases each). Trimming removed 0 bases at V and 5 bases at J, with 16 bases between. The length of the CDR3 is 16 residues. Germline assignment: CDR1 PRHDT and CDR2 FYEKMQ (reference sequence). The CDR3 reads CASSLGAGGHSETQYF. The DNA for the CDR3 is TGTGCCAGCAGCTTAGGCGCCGGGGGACATTCCGAGACCCAGTACTTC.

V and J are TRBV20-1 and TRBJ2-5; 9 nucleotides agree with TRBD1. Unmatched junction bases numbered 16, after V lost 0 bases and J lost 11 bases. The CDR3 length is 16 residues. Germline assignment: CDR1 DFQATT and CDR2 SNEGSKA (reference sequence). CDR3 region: CSAREGPGQGPQEQYF. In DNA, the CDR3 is TGCAGTGCTAGAGAGGGCCCCGGACAGGGGCCTCAGGAGCAGTACTTC.

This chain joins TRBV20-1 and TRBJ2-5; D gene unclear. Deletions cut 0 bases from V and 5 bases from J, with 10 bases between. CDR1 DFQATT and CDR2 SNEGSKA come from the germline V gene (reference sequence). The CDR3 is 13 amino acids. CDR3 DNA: TGCAGTGCTAGAGATAACCAGCGTGAGACCCAGTACTTC. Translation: CSARDNQRETQYF.

This CDR3 reads CASSPEGVNEKLFF. The CDR3 nucleotides read TGTGCCAGCAGCCCTGAGGGGGTCAATGAAAAACTGTTTTTT. This chain joins TRBV7-9 and TRBJ1-4, with a tentative D call TRBD1 (6 bases). Looked up from germline, CDR1 is SEHNR and CDR2 is FQNEAQ (reference sequence). The CDR3 loop spans 14 amino acids. Trimming removed 5 bases from V and 5 bases from J, with 12 bases in between.

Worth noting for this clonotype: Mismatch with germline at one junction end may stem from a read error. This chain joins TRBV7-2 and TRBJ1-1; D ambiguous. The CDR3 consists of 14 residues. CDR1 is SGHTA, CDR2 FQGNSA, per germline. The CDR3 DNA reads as TGTGCCAGCATCCCCGCCCAGTGGAACGCTGAAGCTTTCTTT. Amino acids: CASIPAQWNAEAFF.

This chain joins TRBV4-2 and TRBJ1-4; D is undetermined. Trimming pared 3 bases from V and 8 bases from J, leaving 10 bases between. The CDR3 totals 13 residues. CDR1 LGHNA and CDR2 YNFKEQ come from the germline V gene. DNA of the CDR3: TGTGCCAGCAGCCAGGACCGCCTCGAAAAACTGTTTTTT. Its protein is CASSQDRLEKLFF.

CDR3 DNA: TGTGCCAGCAGAGCCGACAGATTTCAAGCTTTCTTT. Residues: CASRADRFQAFF. The V gene is TRBV28, the J gene TRBJ1-1; perhaps TRBD1 as D (5 bases). This CDR3 has 12 amino acids. The germline V and J ends were trimmed by 6 bases and 9 bases, with 14 bases remaining between them. From germline, CDR1 is MDHEN and CDR2 SYDVKM.

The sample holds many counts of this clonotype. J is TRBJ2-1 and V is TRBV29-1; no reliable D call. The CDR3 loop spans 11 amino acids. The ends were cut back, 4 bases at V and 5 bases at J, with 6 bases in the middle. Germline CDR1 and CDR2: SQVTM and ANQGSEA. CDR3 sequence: CSVVRDNEQFF. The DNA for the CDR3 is TGCAGCGTTGTACGAGACAATGAGCAGTTCTTC.

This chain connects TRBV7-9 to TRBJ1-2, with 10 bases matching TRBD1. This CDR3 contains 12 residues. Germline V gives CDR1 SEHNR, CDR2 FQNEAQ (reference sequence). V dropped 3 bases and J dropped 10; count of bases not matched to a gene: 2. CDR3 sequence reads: CASSFGQGDYTF. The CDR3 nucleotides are TGTGCCAGCAGCTTCGGACAGGGGGACTACACCTTC. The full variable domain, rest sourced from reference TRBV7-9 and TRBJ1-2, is DTGVSQNPRHKITKRGQNVTFRCDPISEHNRLYWYRQTLGQGPEFLTYFQNEAQLEKSRLLSDRFSAERPKGSFSTLEIQRTEQGDSAMYLCASSFGQGDYTFGSGTRLTVV.

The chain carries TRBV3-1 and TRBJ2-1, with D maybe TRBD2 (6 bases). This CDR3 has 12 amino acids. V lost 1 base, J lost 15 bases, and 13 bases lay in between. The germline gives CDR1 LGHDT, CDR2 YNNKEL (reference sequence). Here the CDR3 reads CASSQVGGTRFF. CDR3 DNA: TGTGCCAGCAGCCAAGTTGGAGGGACTCGGTTCTTC.

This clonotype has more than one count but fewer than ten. The CDR3 DNA reads as TGCGCCAGCAGCCAGGGCAGGGGCTATGGCTACACCTTC. Protein product: CASSQGRGYGYTF. The genes are TRBV4-1 and TRBJ1-2; maybe TRBD1 (6 bases). The CDR3 runs 13 residues. V lost 3 bases, J lost 4 bases, and 9 bases lay in between. CDR1 and CDR2 from the germline V gene are MGHRA and YSYEKL.

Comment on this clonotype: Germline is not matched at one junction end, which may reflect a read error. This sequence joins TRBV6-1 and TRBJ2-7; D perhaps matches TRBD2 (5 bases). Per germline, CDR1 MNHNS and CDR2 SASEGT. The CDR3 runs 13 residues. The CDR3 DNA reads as TGTGCCAGCAGTGATCGGGCAGACTACGGGCAGTACTTC. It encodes CASSDRADYGQYF.

Written as DNA, the CDR3 is TGTGCCACCACATGGCGGGAGGGGAATGAGCAGTACTTC. Protein sequence: CATTWREGNEQYF. The V and J genes are TRBV10-3 and TRBJ2-5; 9 nucleotides line up with TRBD2. V lost 10 bases and J lost 11; bases outside the gene matches: 14. In germline, CDR1 is ENHRY, CDR2 SYGVKD. The CDR3 contains 13 residues.

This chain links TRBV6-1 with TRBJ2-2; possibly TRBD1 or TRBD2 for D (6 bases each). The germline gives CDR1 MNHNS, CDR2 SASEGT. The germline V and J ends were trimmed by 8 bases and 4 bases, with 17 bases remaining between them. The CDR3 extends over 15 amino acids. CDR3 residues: CASSPGEEVTGELFF. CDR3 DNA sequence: TGTGCCAGCTCCCCAGGGGAGGAGGTCACCGGGGAGCTGTTTTTT.

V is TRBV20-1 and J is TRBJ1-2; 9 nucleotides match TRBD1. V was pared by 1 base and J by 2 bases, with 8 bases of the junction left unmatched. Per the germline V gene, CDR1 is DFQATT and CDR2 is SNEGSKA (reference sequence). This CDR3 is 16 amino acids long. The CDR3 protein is CSARGGTGLLNYGYTF. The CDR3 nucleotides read TGCAGTGCTAGAGGTGGGACAGGGTTATTAAACTATGGCTACACCTTC.

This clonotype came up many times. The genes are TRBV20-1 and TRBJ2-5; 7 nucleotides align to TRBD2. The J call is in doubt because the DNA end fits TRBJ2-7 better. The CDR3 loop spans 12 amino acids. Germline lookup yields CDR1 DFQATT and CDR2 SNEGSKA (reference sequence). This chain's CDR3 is CSARVTSREQYF. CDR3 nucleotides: TGCAGTGCTAGAGTGACTAGCCGCGAGCAGTACTTC.

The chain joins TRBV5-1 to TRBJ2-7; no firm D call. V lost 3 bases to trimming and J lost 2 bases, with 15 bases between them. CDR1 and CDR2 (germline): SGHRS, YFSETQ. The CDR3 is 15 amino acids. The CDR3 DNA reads TGCGCCAGCAGCTCGTCCCCGGACGGTACCTACGAGCAGTACTTC. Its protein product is CASSSSPDGTYEQYF.

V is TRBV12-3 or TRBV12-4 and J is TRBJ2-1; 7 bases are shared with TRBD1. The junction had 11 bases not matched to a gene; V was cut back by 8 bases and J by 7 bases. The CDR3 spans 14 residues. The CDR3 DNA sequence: TGTGCCAGCCAATTGAGGGGGCTGGGTAATGAGCAGTTCTTC. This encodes CASQLRGLGNEQFF.

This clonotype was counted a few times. CDR3: CASSQYLGQDRYGYTF. CDR3 nucleotide sequence: TGCGCCAGCAGCCAGTACCTCGGACAGGATCGCTATGGCTACACCTTC. The genes are TRBV4-1 and TRBJ1-2; 7 bases are a match to TRBD1. Germline values: CDR1 MGHRA, CDR2 YSYEKL. Trimming cost V 3 bases and J 4 bases; bases outside gene matches: 11. CDR3 length equals 16 residues.

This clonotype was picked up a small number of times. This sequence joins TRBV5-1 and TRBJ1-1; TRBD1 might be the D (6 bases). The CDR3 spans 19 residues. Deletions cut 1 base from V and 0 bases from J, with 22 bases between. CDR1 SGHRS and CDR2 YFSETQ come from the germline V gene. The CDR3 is CASSLSTVRGPRMNTEAFF. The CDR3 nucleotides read TGCGCCAGCAGCTTGTCCACCGTCAGGGGCCCCCGAATGAACACTGAAGCTTTCTTT. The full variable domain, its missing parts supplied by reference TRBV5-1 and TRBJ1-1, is KAGVTQTPRYLIKTRGQQVTLSCSPISGHRSVSWYQQTPGQGLQFLFEYFSETQRNKGNFPGRFSGRQFSNSRSEMNVSTLELGDSALYLCASSLSTVRGPRMNTEAFFGQGTRLTVV.

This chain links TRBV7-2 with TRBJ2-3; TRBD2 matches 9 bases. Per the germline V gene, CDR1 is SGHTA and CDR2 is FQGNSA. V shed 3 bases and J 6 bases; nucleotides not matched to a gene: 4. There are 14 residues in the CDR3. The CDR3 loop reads CASSFSGRGDTQYF. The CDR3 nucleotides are TGTGCCAGCAGCTTTAGCGGGAGAGGTGATACGCAGTATTTT.

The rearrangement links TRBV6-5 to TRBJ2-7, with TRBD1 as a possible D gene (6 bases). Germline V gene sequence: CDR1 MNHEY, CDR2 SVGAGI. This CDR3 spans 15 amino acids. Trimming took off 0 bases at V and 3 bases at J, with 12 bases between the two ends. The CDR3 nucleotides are TGTGCCAGCAGTTACTCTGGACAGAAGCGCTACGAGCAGTACTTC. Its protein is CASSYSGQKRYEQYF.

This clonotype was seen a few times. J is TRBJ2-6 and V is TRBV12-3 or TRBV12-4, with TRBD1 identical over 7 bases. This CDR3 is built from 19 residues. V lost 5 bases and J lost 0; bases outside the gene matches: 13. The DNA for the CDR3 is TGTGCCAGCAGTACTCCCGGGACAGCACCTCGCTCTGGGGCCAACGTCCTGACTTTC. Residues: CASSTPGTAPRSGANVLTF.